The 15 T cell receptor beta chains given below trace back to one sample, sequenced in a study of CD8 T cells in Susac syndrome (dated by TCRdb to about 2019). Receptor libraries were prepared by the immunoSEQ multiplex PCR assay. RNA was extracted using the RNeasy kit, and about 0.45 to 1 ug of the RNA was reverse transcribed with random hexamers. TCRdb reprocessing: public reads trimmed at Q25 with fastp, clones called with MiXCR, in-frame beta chains kept. Duplicate CDR3 protein sequences are folded into a single record with the most common DNA and genes. Across this sample there are about 400,000 distinct CDR3 sequences, with 75% to 90% seen only once. The ten largest make up about 0.12% of the sample. Material for sequencing was CD8+ T cells from PBMCs. The source of these receptors is a human donor with multiple sclerosis.

The V gene is TRBV2, the J gene TRBJ2-1, with unresolved D. The CDR3 runs to 13 residues. Germline V gene data show CDR1 as SNHLY and CDR2 as FYNNEI. V lost 3 bases and J 8 bases, leaving 11 bases between the germline ends. The CDR3 sequence is CASSDRAVDEQFF. Here the CDR3 DNA reads TGTGCCAGCAGTGACCGGGCAGTGGATGAGCAGTTCTTC.

V usage is TRBV6-1 and J usage is TRBJ1-1, with 7 bases identical to TRBD1. The CDR3 totals 13 residues. CDR1 and CDR2 from the germline V gene are MNHNS and SASEGT. The ends lost 10 bases at V and 2 bases at J; junction bases unmatched: 7. Here the CDR3 reads CATRYRGNTEAFF. The CDR3 bases are TGTGCCACCCGCTACAGGGGAAACACTGAAGCTTTCTTT.

This clonotype showed up just once. This sequence joins TRBV10-2 and TRBJ1-1, with D maybe TRBD1 (6 bases). The germline V gene has CDR1 WSHSY and CDR2 SAAADI. Trimming stripped 3 bases from V and 0 bases from J, with 14 bases between. The CDR3 loop spans 16 amino acids. CDR3 sequence reads: CASSDKQGTMNTEAFF. The CDR3 region has the DNA TGCGCCAGCAGTGATAAACAGGGCACCATGAACACTGAAGCTTTCTTT.

The chain recombines TRBV6-1 with TRBJ1-5; D remains ambiguous. Germline V CDR1 and CDR2: MNHNS, SASEGT. Between the trimmed V and J ends, which lost 2 bases and 2 bases, there was a span of 7 bases. This CDR3 is built from 14 residues. DNA for the CDR3: TGTGCCAGCAGTGAAAAAATGGGCAATCAGCCCCAGCATTTT. Protein sequence: CASSEKMGNQPQHF.

The V call is TRBV30, the J call TRBJ2-7; D gene unclear. This CDR3 spans 13 amino acids. Per the germline V gene, CDR1 is GTSNPN and CDR2 is SVGIG (reference sequence). V was shortened by 1 base and J by 2 bases, with 9 bases between the two germline ends. As DNA, the CDR3 is TGTGCCTGGAGTGCGGACGTAACCTACGAGCAGTACTTC. It is translated as CAWSADVTYEQYF. Full variable domain (missing parts from reference TRBV30 and TRBJ2-7): SQTIHQWPATLVQPVGSPLSLECTVEGTSNPNLYWYRQAAGRGLQLLFYSVGIGQISSEVPQNLSASRPQDRQFILSSKKLLLSDSGFYLCAWSADVTYEQYFGPGTRLTVT.

This chain uses TRBV20-1 with TRBJ2-1; D is ambiguous. The CDR3 has 13 residues. Between the trimmed V and J ends, which lost 5 bases and 1 base, there was a span of 9 bases. Germline CDR1 is DFQATT and CDR2 is SNEGSKA (reference sequence). The CDR3 nucleotides are TGCAGTGCTCCCGGGCCGTCCTACAATGAGCAGTTCTTC. Its protein is CSAPGPSYNEQFF.

V usage is TRBV4-1 and J usage is TRBJ2-3, with 13 bases aligning to TRBD2. Germline trimming cut 2 bases from V and 4 bases from J; bases unmatched to any gene: 0. Germline CDR1 is MGHRA and CDR2 is YSYEKL. CDR3 length: 15 residues. Here the CDR3 reads CASSQTSGGADTQYF. CDR3 coding DNA: TGCGCCAGCAGCCAAACTAGCGGGGGGGCAGATACGCAGTATTTT.

The V call is TRBV11-1, the J call TRBJ1-1, with D hard to call. The V end was cut by 3 bases, the J end by 5 bases, with 10 bases between. CDR3 size: 13 residues. Germline assignment: CDR1 SGHAT and CDR2 FQDESV (reference sequence). CDR3: CASSLGFSTEAFF. CDR3 nucleotides: TGTGCCAGCAGCTTGGGGTTTAGTACTGAAGCTTTCTTT.

The chain joins TRBV5-1 to TRBJ2-7; 8 bases are a match to TRBD1. J was trimmed by 5 bases and V by 0 bases; bases with no gene match: 16. The CDR3 contains 18 residues. Per germline, CDR1 SGHRS and CDR2 YFSETQ. CDR3 bases: TGCGCCAGCAGCTTGGTAGCATTCGGGACAGGTTTCCTAAACGAGCAGTACTTC. This sequence encodes CASSLVAFGTGFLNEQYF.

V usage is TRBV11-1 and J usage is TRBJ2-7; 7 positions match TRBD2. Losses at the gene ends were 5 bases for V and 0 bases for J; bases not matched to a gene: 4. The length of the CDR3 is 14 residues. Germline-derived CDR1 and CDR2 are SGHAT and FQDESV (reference sequence). CDR3 sequence (DNA): TGTGCCAGCAGCCCCCTAGCGGACTCCTACGAGCAGTACTTC. This codes for CASSPLADSYEQYF.

This chain links TRBV6-1 with TRBJ2-3; D unclear. Germline CDR1 reads MNHNS; CDR2 reads SASEGT. V shed 3 bases and J shed 4 bases, with 11 bases lying between them. The CDR3 has 14 residues. The DNA of the CDR3 is TGTGCCAGCAGTGACCCTATCTTGCCAGATACGCAGTATTTT. Residues: CASSDPILPDTQYF.

This chain connects TRBV2 to TRBJ1-4; D ambiguous. This CDR3 is built from 15 residues. The V end was cut by 6 bases, the J end by 3 bases, with 14 bases between. Germline assignment: CDR1 SNHLY and CDR2 FYNNEI. The CDR3 here is CASSPGQASNEKLFF. DNA of the CDR3: TGTGCCAGCAGCCCCGGGCAGGCCTCTAATGAAAAACTGTTTTTT.

This chain links TRBV25-1 with TRBJ1-1; no clear D gene. The V end lost 3 bases, the J end lost 4 bases, and 6 bases lay between the germline ends. CDR1 is MGHDK, CDR2 SYGVNS, per germline. The CDR3 is 12 amino acids. CDR3 DNA sequence: TGTGCCAGCAGTGATTGGGCCACTGAAGCTTTCTTT. The encoded protein is CASSDWATEAFF.

The rearrangement joins TRBV20-1 to TRBJ2-1; TRBD2 aligns across 11 bases. Germline V lookup: CDR1 DFQATT, CDR2 SNEGSKA (reference sequence). The junction had 22 bases not matched to a gene; V was cut back by 5 bases and J by 7 bases. The CDR3 has 19 residues. The CDR3 protein is CSAYIPGLAEPDTLNEQFF. The CDR3 DNA sequence: TGCAGTGCTTATATACCGGGACTAGCGGAACCCGACACTTTAAATGAGCAGTTCTTC.

This chain links TRBV6-1 with TRBJ2-2; 7 positions agree with TRBD1. The V segment lost 5 bases and the J segment 5 bases; nucleotides outside the gene matches: 8. This CDR3 is built from 15 residues. Germline loops: CDR1 MNHNS, CDR2 SASEGT. The CDR3 DNA follows: TGTGCCAGCAGTCCCACAGGGGACGGAACCGGGGAGCTGTTTTTT. This translates into CASSPTGDGTGELFF.